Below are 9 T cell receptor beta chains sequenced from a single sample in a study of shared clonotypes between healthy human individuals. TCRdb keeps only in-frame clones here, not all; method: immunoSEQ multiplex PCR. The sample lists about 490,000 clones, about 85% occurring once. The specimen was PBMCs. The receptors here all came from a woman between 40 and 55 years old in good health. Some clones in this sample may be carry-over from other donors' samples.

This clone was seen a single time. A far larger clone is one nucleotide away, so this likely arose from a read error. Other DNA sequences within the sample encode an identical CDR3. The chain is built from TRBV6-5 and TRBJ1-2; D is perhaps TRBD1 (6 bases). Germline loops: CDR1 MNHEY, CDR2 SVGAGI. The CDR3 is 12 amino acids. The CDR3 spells CASINRAGGYTF. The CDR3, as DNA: TGTGCCAGTATCAACAGGGCTGGGGGCTACACATTC.

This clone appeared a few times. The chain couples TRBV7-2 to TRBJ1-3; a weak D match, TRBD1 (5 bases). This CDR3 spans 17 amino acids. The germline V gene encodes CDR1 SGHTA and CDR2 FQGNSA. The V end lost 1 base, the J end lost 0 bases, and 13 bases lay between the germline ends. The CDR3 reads CASSLEVSGGSGNTIYF. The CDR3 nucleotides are TGTGCCAGCAGCTTAGAAGTGAGCGGGGGCTCTGGAAACACCATATATTTT.

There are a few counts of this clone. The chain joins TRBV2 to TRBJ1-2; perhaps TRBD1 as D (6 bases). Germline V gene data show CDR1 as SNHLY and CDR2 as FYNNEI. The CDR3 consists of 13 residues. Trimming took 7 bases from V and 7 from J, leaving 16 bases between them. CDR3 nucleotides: TGTGCCAGCACCACTACAGGGAGGGGTGGCTACACCTTC. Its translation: CASTTTGRGGYTF. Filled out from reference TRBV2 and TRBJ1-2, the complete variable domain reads EPEVTQTPSHQVTQMGQEVILRCVPISNHLYFYWYRQILGQKVEFLVSFYNNEISEKSEIFDDQFSVERPDGSNFTLKIRSTKLEDSAMYFCASTTTGRGGYTFGSGTRLTVV.

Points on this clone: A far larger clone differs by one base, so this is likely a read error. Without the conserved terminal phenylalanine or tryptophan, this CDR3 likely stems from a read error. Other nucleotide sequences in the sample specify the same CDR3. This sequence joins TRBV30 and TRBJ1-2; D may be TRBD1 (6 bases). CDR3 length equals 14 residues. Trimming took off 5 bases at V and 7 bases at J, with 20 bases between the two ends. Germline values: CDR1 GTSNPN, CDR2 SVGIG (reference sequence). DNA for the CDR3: TGTGCCTGGGGGGGGCCGAGGACAAAGGCTGGCTACACCCTC. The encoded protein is CAWGGPRTKAGYTL.

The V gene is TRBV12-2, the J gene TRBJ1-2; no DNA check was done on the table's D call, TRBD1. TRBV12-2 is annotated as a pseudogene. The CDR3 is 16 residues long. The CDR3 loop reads CASRSTGGTGEDGYTF. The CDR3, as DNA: TGTGCAAGTCGGTCGACAGGGGGCACGGGTGAGGATGGCTACACCTTC.

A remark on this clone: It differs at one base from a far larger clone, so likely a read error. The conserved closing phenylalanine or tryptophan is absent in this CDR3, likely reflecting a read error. DNA for the CDR3: TGTGCCCGGGAGGACCGGACAGGGGATGAAAAACTGTTTCTT. The encoded protein is CAREDRTGDEKLFL. The gene calls are TRBV30 and TRBJ1-4, with 9 bases fitting TRBD1. This CDR3 is built from 14 residues. The trim removed 8 bases at V and 6 bases at J, leaving 10 bases unmatched. Germline CDR1 reads GTSNPN; CDR2 reads SVGIG (reference sequence).

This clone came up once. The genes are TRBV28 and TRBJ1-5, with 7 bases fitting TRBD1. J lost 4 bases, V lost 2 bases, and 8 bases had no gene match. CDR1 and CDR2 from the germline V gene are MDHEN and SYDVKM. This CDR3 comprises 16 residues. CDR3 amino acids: CASSLVDRVGNQPQHF. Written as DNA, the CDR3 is TGTGCCAGCAGTTTAGTCGACAGGGTCGGTAATCAGCCCCAGCATTTT.

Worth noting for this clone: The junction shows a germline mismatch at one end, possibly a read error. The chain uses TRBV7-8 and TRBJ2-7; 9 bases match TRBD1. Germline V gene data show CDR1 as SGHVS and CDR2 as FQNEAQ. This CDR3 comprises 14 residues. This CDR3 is CASSQGQGAGGQYF. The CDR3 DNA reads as TGCGCCAGCAGCCAGGGACAGGGTGCAGGCGGGCAGTACTTC. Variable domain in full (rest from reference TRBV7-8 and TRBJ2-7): GAGVSQSPRYKVAKRGQDVALRCDPISGHVSLFWYQQALGQGPEFLTYFQNEAQLDKSGLPSDRFFAERPEGSVSTLKIQRTQQEDSAVYLCASSQGQGAGGQYFGPGTRLTVT.

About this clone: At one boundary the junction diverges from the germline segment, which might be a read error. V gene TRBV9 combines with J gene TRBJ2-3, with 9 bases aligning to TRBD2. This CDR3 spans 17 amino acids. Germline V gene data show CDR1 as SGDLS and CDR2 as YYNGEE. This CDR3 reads CASSVGSSGSLADTQYF. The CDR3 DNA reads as TGCGCCAGCAGCGTCGGAAGTAGCGGGAGTCTCGCAGATACGCAGTATTTT. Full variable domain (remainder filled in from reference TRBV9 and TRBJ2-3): DSGVTQTPKHLITATGQRVTLRCSPRSGDLSVYWYQQSLDQGLQFLIQYYNGEERAKGNILERFSAQQFPDLHSELNLSSLELGDSALYFCASSVGSSGSLADTQYFGPGTRLTVL.